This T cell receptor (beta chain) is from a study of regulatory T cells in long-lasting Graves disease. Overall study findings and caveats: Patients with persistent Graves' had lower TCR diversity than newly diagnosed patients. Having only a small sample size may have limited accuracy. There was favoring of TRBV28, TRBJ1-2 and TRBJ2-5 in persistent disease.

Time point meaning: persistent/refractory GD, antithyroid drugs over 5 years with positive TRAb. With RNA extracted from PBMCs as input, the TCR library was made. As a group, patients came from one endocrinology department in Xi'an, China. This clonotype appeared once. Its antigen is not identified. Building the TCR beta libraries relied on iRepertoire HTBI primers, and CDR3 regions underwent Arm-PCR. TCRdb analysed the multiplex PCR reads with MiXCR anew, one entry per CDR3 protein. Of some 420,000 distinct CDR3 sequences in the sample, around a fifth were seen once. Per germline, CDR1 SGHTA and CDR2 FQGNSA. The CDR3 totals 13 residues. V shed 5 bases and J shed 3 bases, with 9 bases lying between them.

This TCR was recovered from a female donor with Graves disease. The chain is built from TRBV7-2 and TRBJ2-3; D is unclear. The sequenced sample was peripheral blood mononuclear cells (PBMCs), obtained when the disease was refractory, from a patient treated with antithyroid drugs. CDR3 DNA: TGTGCCAGCAGCCAGCCCCAAACAGATACGCAGTATTTT. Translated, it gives CASSQPQTDTQYF.